This T cell receptor (beta chain) comes out of a study of lymphopenia after photon versus proton radiotherapy. Assay used: immunoSEQ multiplex PCR; TCRdb lists only in-frame clones, some missing. Of tens of thousands of clones listed, roughly 88% were seen once; the top ten hold about 2.6%. V was pared by 5 bases and J by 3 bases, with 3 bases of the junction left unmatched. CDR3 length: 14 amino acids. Looked up from germline, CDR1 is ENHRY and CDR2 is SYGVKD. Concerning this clone itself: Its specificity is unknown.

Study results and limitations: Oligoclonal CD8+ Temra expansion after nadir drove photon patients' diversity drop. Under photons, naive T cells and diversity fell while effector/memory populations rose.

The V call is TRBV10-3, the J call TRBJ2-2, with TRBD1 identical over 7 bases. This TCR was recovered from a woman aged 65 to 85 with pancreatic cancer. The starting material was peripheral blood, obtained from a patient treated with photon-based radiotherapy. The CDR3 nucleotides are TGTGCCATCAGTAATACAGGGGACACCGGGGAGCTGTTTTTT. It specifies CAISNTGDTGELFF.